The rows below give T cell receptor beta chains drawn from one sample of a study of identifying expanded T cells in peripheral blood. The assay was immunoSEQ multiplex PCR, and TCRdb's table has in-frame clones only and misses some. The table includes some 65,000 clones, about 85% detected once. Sequencing was performed on blood. These receptor sequences come from a person aged 18 to 70 in good health. Each CDR3 is given with its conserved first and last residue. A D gene is named only where the DNA matches it firmly. Clone size is given for some rows only: seen once, a few or many times, or a class if the clone is expanded.

V	size	J	D	DNA	CDR3
TRBV19	.	TRBJ2-4	.	TGTGCCAGTAGTTGGCGGGTGCGGTCCAAAAACATTCAGTACTTC	CASSWRVRSKNIQYF
TRBV6-5	.	TRBJ1-2	.	TGTGCCAGCAGTTACTCGGGGGGGAACTATGGCTACACCTTC	CASSYSGGNYGYTF
TRBV5-1	.	TRBJ2-5	.	TGCGCCAGCAGCAGCCGGTTGTCGGGAGAGACCCAGTACTTC	CASSSRLSGETQYF
TRBV18	.	TRBJ2-7	.	TGTGCCAGCTCATACATGAGCTACTACGAGCAGTACTTC	CASSYMSYYEQYF
TRBV5-4	.	TRBJ2-1	TRBD2	TGTGCCAGCAGCTCCGGACTAGCGGGGAGCCATGAGCAGTTCTTC	CASSSGLAGSHEQFF
TRBV2	.	TRBJ1-1	.	TGTGCCAGCAGTGTGCAGGGCTACACTGAAGCTTTCTTT	CASSVQGYTEAFF
TRBV9	.	TRBJ2-1	.	TGTGCCAGCAGCGTAGCGGCCTTAGGGAATGAGCAGTTCTTC	CASSVAALGNEQFF
TRBV7-2	.	TRBJ2-2	TRBD2	TGTGCCAGCAGCTGGGGACTAGCGGGAGCCAAGAACACCGGGGAGCTGTTTTTT	CASSWGLAGAKNTGELFF
TRBV6-1	.	TRBJ1-6	TRBD1	TGTGCCAGCAGTGTACAAATAACGACAGGGGGCTCTGTACGTGGTTCACCCCTCCACTTT	CASSVQITTGGSVRGSPLHF
TRBV10-1	few	TRBJ1-1	.	TGCGCCAGCAGTGGTTCGGGGATAGGAACTGAAGCTTTCTTT	CASSGSGIGTEAFF
TRBV5-6	.	TRBJ2-7	.	TGTGCCAGCAGCTTGGCCGGGCGGACCTACGAGCAGTACTTC	CASSLAGRTYEQYF
TRBV7-2	.	TRBJ1-5	.	TGTGCCAGCAGCTTATCAGGGGGCAATCAGCCCCAGCATTTT	CASSLSGGNQPQHF
TRBV5-4	medium-sized	TRBJ1-1	TRBD1	TGTGCCAGCAGCTTGCTACAGGGGGTCAACACTGAAGCTTTCTTT	CASSLLQGVNTEAFF
TRBV6-1	.	TRBJ2-7	TRBD2	TGTGCCAGCAAAGAAGGGACTAGCGGGGCCTACGAGCAGTACTTC	CASKEGTSGAYEQYF
TRBV6-6	.	TRBJ1-2	.	TGTGCCAGCAGCCCCGCCCTTAACTATGGCTACACCTTC	CASSPALNYGYTF
TRBV18	.	TRBJ1-2	TRBD1	TGTGCCAGCTCACCAACGAGGGACAGCTACTATGGCTACACCTTC	CASSPTRDSYYGYTF
TRBV6-5	.	TRBJ2-5	.	TGTGCCAGCAGTCCCCGAAGGGGTAAAGAGACCCAGTACTTC	CASSPRRGKETQYF
TRBV7-6	.	TRBJ1-1	.	TGTGCCAGCAGCTTCCCGACACCGAACACTGAAGCTTTCTTT	CASSFPTPNTEAFF
TRBV7-9	.	TRBJ2-2	TRBD1	TGTGCCAGCAGCTTAGCTTTGACAGGGGAGAACACCGGGGAGCTGTTTTTT	CASSLALTGENTGELFF
TRBV5-6	few	TRBJ1-2	TRBD1	TGTGCCAGCAGCCGGGACAGGAAATTCTATGGCTACACCTTC	CASSRDRKFYGYTF
TRBV4-3	once	TRBJ2-1	TRBD2	TGCGCCAGCAGCCATAGCGGGGCCAATGAGCAGTTCTTC	CASSHSGANEQFF
TRBV7-4	.	TRBJ2-5	.	TGTGCCAGCAGCCCGCGGACTCCCCGAAGTCAAGAGACCCAGTACTTC	CASSPRTPRSQETQYF
TRBV7-2	.	TRBJ1-1	TRBD1	TGTGCCAGCAGCTTAGCTAACAGGGGGAACACTGAAGCTTTCTTT	CASSLANRGNTEAFF
TRBV5-4	.	TRBJ1-1	TRBD1	TGTGCCAGCAGTTCGTCGGGACAGGGGTCCGTAGCTTTCTTT	CASSSSGQGSVAFF
TRBV11-2	.	TRBJ1-2	TRBD1	TGTGCCAGCAGCCTGGGACAGTTGGACGGCTACACCTTC	CASSLGQLDGYTF
TRBV2	.	TRBJ2-3	.	TGTGCCAGCAGGGAAACTACCGACTCTTTTGCGCAGTATTTT	CASRETTDSFAQYF
TRBV11-3	.	TRBJ2-1	TRBD2	TGTGCCAGCAGCTTAGACCGACTAGCGGGAGTAGGTGAGCAGTTCTTC	CASSLDRLAGVGEQFF
TRBV10-3	.	TRBJ1-1	.	TGTGCCATCAGAGACAGGTCGAGCACTGAAGCTTTCTTT	CAIRDRSSTEAFF
TRBV7-9	.	TRBJ2-6	.	TGTGCCAGCAGCTCCTCTGGGGCCAACGTCCTGACTTTC	CASSSSGANVLTF
TRBV7-9	.	TRBJ2-3	TRBD2	TGTGCCAGCAGCTTAGCGGGGACTAGCGTAGCGGATACGCAGTATTTT	CASSLAGTSVADTQYF
TRBV6-6	.	TRBJ2-1	.	TGTGCCAGCAGCCCACGGGGTGAGCAGTTCTTC	CASSPRGEQFF
TRBV6-5	.	TRBJ1-2	TRBD1	TGTGCCAGCAGTTCCCGGACAGGGGGCGGAGGCTACACCTTC	CASSSRTGGGGYTF
TRBV6-1	.	TRBJ1-3	TRBD1	TGTGCCAGCAGCCCACAGGGGACTTCAGGAAACACCATATATTTT	CASSPQGTSGNTIYF
TRBV14	.	TRBJ2-5	.	TGTGCCAGCAGCCAAGTCTTAGAGACCCAGTACTTC	CASSQVLETQYF
TRBV25-1	few	TRBJ1-1	.	TGTGCCAGCAGTGACCCCCCAGGGAAAGAAGCTTTCTTT	CASSDPPGKEAFF
TRBV7-7	.	TRBJ2-7	TRBD1	TGTGCCAGCAGCTTCCGCAGGGGGAGCGAGCAGTACTTC	CASSFRRGSEQYF
TRBV9	.	TRBJ2-3	TRBD2	TGTGCCAGCAGTTACGGGGGGAGCACAGATACGCAGTATTTT	CASSYGGSTDTQYF
TRBV6-1	once	TRBJ1-1	.	TGTGCCACCCGGGACCGCCCCCTCATGAACACTGAAGCTTTCTTT	CATRDRPLMNTEAFF
TRBV28	few	TRBJ1-2	.	TGTGCCAGCAGTCCCAGTAGCGGGTATGGCTACACCTTC	CASSPSSGYGYTF
TRBV19	.	TRBJ1-4	.	TGTGCCAGTAGTATAAGGTCCCAGGGAAGCGATGAAAAACTGTTTTTT	CASSIRSQGSDEKLFF
TRBV7-8	.	TRBJ2-6	.	TGTGCCAGCAGCTTAGCGCTGGGGGAGGCAGATGGGGCCAACGTCCTGACTTTC	CASSLALGEADGANVLTF
TRBV11-2	.	TRBJ2-3	.	TGTGCCAGCAGCTTTATTTCAAGCACAGATACGCAGTATTTT	CASSFISSTDTQYF
TRBV6-1	.	TRBJ1-5	.	TGTGCCAGCAGCCAGTCAGATGGATTCCCCCAGCATTTT	CASSQSDGFPQHF
TRBV19	.	TRBJ1-1	.	TGTGCCAGTAGTATAGATCCGGTTCACACTGAAGCTTTCTTT	CASSIDPVHTEAFF
TRBV5-1	.	TRBJ2-2	.	TGCGCCAGCAGCTTGGGACCTCCGGCCACCGGGGAGCTGTTTTTT	CASSLGPPATGELFF
TRBV25-1	.	TRBJ1-3	.	TGTGCCAGCGAGACAGGCTCTGGAAACACCATATATTTT	CASETGSGNTIYF
TRBV7-9	.	TRBJ2-1	TRBD2	TGTGCCAGCAGCCCTAGCGGCAATGAGCAGTTCTTC	CASSPSGNEQFF